This is a list of T cell receptor beta chains from one sample in a study of T cell responses to AZD1222 COVID-19 vaccine. Produced via immunoSEQ multiplex PCR; TCRdb's table is partial and in-frame only. The table records around 100,000 clones, roughly 86% of them present only once. The source was peripheral blood, collected on day 0 of MenACWY control vaccination. Receptor source: an adult in good health. CDR3s include the opening cysteine and the closing phenylalanine or tryptophan. D genes are given only for firm matches. The size of a clone is reported for some rows only, either as once, few or many, or as a class for expanded clones.

J gene,D gene,clone size,V gene,CDR3 DNA,CDR3 protein
TRBJ2-1,TRBD2,few,TRBV4-2,TGTGCCAGCAGACTCGCTAGCGGTGTATACAATGAGCAGTTCTTC,CASRLASGVYNEQFF
TRBJ2-5,.,.,TRBV6-5,TGTGCCAGCAGCGATAAATTTGGCAGGCAAGAGACCCAGTACTTC,CASSDKFGRQETQYF
TRBJ2-7,.,.,TRBV28,TGTGCCTCGCCCCCCCTAATTGGCGGTAGCGGCCCCTACGAGCAGTACTTC,CASPPLIGGSGPYEQYF
TRBJ1-2,TRBD1,.,TRBV6-5,TGTGCCAGCAGTCGAGAGGGGGCGGGAGGCTACACCTTC,CASSREGAGGYTF
TRBJ2-1,.,.,TRBV6-5,TGTGCCAGCACATGGCCAAATTACAATGAGCAGTTCTTC,CASTWPNYNEQFF
TRBJ1-6,TRBD1,.,TRBV14,TGTGCCAGCAGCCAAGGGACAGGGATTTCACCCCTCCACTTT,CASSQGTGISPLHF
TRBJ2-1,.,.,TRBV9,TGTGCCAGCAGCGCGGTGAGCTCCTACAATGAGCAGTTCTTC,CASSAVSSYNEQFF
TRBJ1-3,.,.,TRBV5-1,TGCGCCAGCAGCTTGGGGCAGAACTCTGGAAACACCATATATTTT,CASSLGQNSGNTIYF
TRBJ1-2,.,.,TRBV10-3,TGTGCCGCCTCCCCGGGGGAGGACGGCTACACCTTC,CAASPGEDGYTF
TRBJ1-1,.,.,TRBV18,TGTGCCAGCTCAACTGGGAACACTGAAGCTTTCTTT,CASSTGNTEAFF
TRBJ2-2,TRBD1,.,TRBV5-1,TGCGCCAGCAGCTCCGGATTAGGGACAGGAGGTACCGGGGAGCTGTTTTTT,CASSSGLGTGGTGELFF
TRBJ1-5,.,.,TRBV28,TGTGCCAGCAGTTTTTGGGGGTTAGGTAATCAGCCCCAGCATTTT,CASSFWGLGNQPQHF
TRBJ2-7,.,.,TRBV29-1,TGCAGCGTTGCCCTTGGTCGGGCCAGCATCGAGCAGTACTTC,CSVALGRASIEQYF
TRBJ2-1,.,.,TRBV16,TGTGCCAGCAGCCAAAATGAGGGCAATGAGCAGTTCTTC,CASSQNEGNEQFF
TRBJ1-5,TRBD1,.,TRBV19,TGTGCCAGTAGTTTACCGGGACAGAGGACTCAGCCCCAGCATTTT,CASSLPGQRTQPQHF
TRBJ1-6,.,.,TRBV28,TGTGCCAGCGCCCCCCCAAGAATGGATTCACCCCTCCACTTT,CASAPPRMDSPLHF
TRBJ1-6,.,.,TRBV30,TGTGCCTGGAGACGTGATTCACCCCTCCACTTT,CAWRRDSPLHF
TRBJ2-2,.,.,TRBV3-1/TRBV3-2,TGTGCCAGCAACACACTGGACGGGGAGCTGTTTTTT,CASNTLDGELFF
TRBJ2-2,.,.,TRBV12-5,TGTGCTAGTGGTTTGGTTGGGCACGGGGAGCTGTTTTTT,CASGLVGHGELFF
TRBJ1-5,.,.,TRBV12-3/TRBV12-4,TGTGCCAGCAGTTTAGGCCGCAATCAGCCCCAGCATTTT,CASSLGRNQPQHF
TRBJ1-3,.,.,TRBV28,TGTGCCAGCACCTCGGGGGGGAGGGGAAACACCATATATTTT,CASTSGGRGNTIYF
TRBJ2-2,TRBD1,.,TRBV7-2,TGTGCCAGCAGCAGAATGACAGGGCACACCGGGGAGCTGTTTTTT,CASSRMTGHTGELFF
TRBJ2-3,.,.,TRBV12-3/TRBV12-4,TGTGCCAGCAGCCGAGCATATACGCAGTATTTT,CASSRAYTQYF
TRBJ1-4,.,.,TRBV2,TGTGCCAGCAGAAGGACGGGTAATGAAAAACTGTTTTTT,CASRRTGNEKLFF
TRBJ1-1,TRBD1,.,TRBV12-3/TRBV12-4,TGTGCCAGCAGGGACAGGGAGGAGACTGAAGCTTTCTTT,CASRDREETEAFF
TRBJ1-5,.,.,TRBV19,TGTGCCAGTAGTAAAGCCCTCCTTCAGCCCCAGCATTTT,CASSKALLQPQHF
TRBJ2-1,TRBD2,.,TRBV15,TGTGCCACCAGCGGTCCTAGCGGAAGCTCCTACAATGAGCAGTTCTTC,CATSGPSGSSYNEQFF
TRBJ2-6,.,few,TRBV29-1,TGCAGCGTTGTAGGCTCTGGGGCCAACGTCCTGACTTTC,CSVVGSGANVLTF
TRBJ2-3,TRBD2,.,TRBV13,TGTGCCAGCAGCTTATTCGCAGCGGGGGGTCTTTTTAGCACAGATACGCAGTATTTT,CASSLFAAGGLFSTDTQYF
TRBJ1-1,.,.,TRBV7-2,TGTGCCAGCAGCTTAGCCAGGGGCGGCACTGAAGCTTTCTTT,CASSLARGGTEAFF
TRBJ2-3,.,.,TRBV7-6,TGTGCCAGCAGCCCCGTTTCTCTTTCGGATACGCAGTATTTT,CASSPVSLSDTQYF
TRBJ2-5,TRBD2,.,TRBV5-1,TGCGCCAGCAGCGCCGGGACTAGCGGGGGGGCCACCCAAGAGACCCAGTACTTC,CASSAGTSGGATQETQYF
TRBJ2-1,.,.,TRBV7-2,TGTGCCAGCAGCTTAACGCAGGTGAACGAGCAGTTCTTC,CASSLTQVNEQFF
TRBJ2-7,.,.,TRBV9,TGTGCCAGCAGCGTAGTAGTTGAGGGGGAGCAGTACTTC,CASSVVVEGEQYF
TRBJ1-1,TRBD1,once,TRBV7-2,TGTGCCAGCAGCTTAGTAGGGGGCTTGAACACTGAAGCTTTCTTT,CASSLVGGLNTEAFF
TRBJ2-7,.,once,TRBV18,TGTGCCAGCTCATCTGGGGTGGGGGACTCCTACGAGCAGTACTTC,CASSSGVGDSYEQYF
TRBJ2-3,.,.,TRBV5-8,TGTGCCAGCAGCCCCCGACAGGCGGTAAGGGCGCAGTATTTT,CASSPRQAVRAQYF
TRBJ2-2,.,.,TRBV19,TGTGCCAGTAGTCCGGCCATGGGGGTAACCATCACCGGGGAGCTGTTTTTT,CASSPAMGVTITGELFF
TRBJ1-2,.,.,TRBV28,TGTGCCAGCGGATGGAGGGGACCCACCTATGGCTACACCTTC,CASGWRGPTYGYTF
TRBJ1-1,TRBD1,.,TRBV18,TGTGCCAGCTCACCCGGGACAGGGAGGACTGAAGCTTTCTTT,CASSPGTGRTEAFF
TRBJ1-1,.,.,TRBV28,TGTGCCAGCAGTCGGGGGGCGTCGGGGGACACTGAAGCTTTCTTT,CASSRGASGDTEAFF
TRBJ1-3,.,.,TRBV27,TGTGCCAGCAGTCCAAGAGGATATTCTGGAAACACCATATATTTT,CASSPRGYSGNTIYF
TRBJ2-2,.,.,TRBV5-5,TGTGCCAGCAGCCCCCCTACAGAGAACACCGGGGAGCTGTTTTTT,CASSPPTENTGELFF
TRBJ1-1,.,once,TRBV4-3,TGCGCCAGCAGCCGAGAAGTAGGAGTCGAAATGAACACTGAAGCTTTCTTT,CASSREVGVEMNTEAFF
TRBJ2-2,TRBD1,.,TRBV9,TGTGCCAGCAGCTCACAGGGGGTTCAGACCGGGGAGCTGTTTTTT,CASSSQGVQTGELFF
TRBJ2-7,.,.,TRBV20-1,TGCAGTGTGGGGATCCAATACGAGCAGTACTTC,CSVGIQYEQYF
TRBJ2-1,TRBD1,.,TRBV27,TGTGCCAGCAGTCCCTACCCCCTGGACAGGGTCGACAATGAGCAGTTCTTC,CASSPYPLDRVDNEQFF
TRBJ1-3,TRBD1,.,TRBV6-6,TGTGCCAGCAGTTACAGGACAGGGGGCTCTGGAAACACCATATATTTT,CASSYRTGGSGNTIYF
TRBJ2-1,TRBD2,.,TRBV6-2/TRBV6-3,TGTGCCAGCAGTTACTCTTTCTTGCCGTGGCGGGAGGTCCCGTCCTACAATGAGCAGTTCTTC,CASSYSFLPWREVPSYNEQFF
TRBJ1-5,.,few,TRBV7-6,TGTGCCAGCAGCTTAGACGCGGGGGTGGGTCAGCCCCAGCATTTT,CASSLDAGVGQPQHF
TRBJ1-2,.,.,TRBV19,TGTGCCAGTAGTGTTCAGGGGATAGGCGGCTACACCTTC,CASSVQGIGGYTF
TRBJ1-1,.,.,TRBV5-1,TGCGCCAGCAGCATTCGGACACAGAACACTGAAGCTTTCTTT,CASSIRTQNTEAFF
TRBJ1-6,.,.,TRBV18,TGTGCCAGCTCACCACCGCTTGCTAATTCACCCCTCCACTTT,CASSPPLANSPLHF
TRBJ1-2,TRBD1,.,TRBV19,TGTGCCAGTAGTATTCAGGGGGATCGCGGCTACACCTTC,CASSIQGDRGYTF
TRBJ1-2,TRBD1,.,TRBV6-5,TGTGCCAGCAGTCCTGTTACAGGGGCTGGCTACACCTTC,CASSPVTGAGYTF
TRBJ1-4,.,.,TRBV19,TGTGCCAGCCACGGCGGTGAAAAACTGTTTTTT,CASHGGEKLFF
TRBJ2-7,.,.,TRBV27,TGTGCCAGCAGTGGGGGGTTGGGGAGAGGATTCTCCTACGAGCAGTACTTC,CASSGGLGRGFSYEQYF
TRBJ1-5,TRBD1,.,TRBV5-6,TGTGCCAGCAGCCCGGGACAGGGGGACATTAGCAATCAGCCCCAGCATTTT,CASSPGQGDISNQPQHF
TRBJ2-5,TRBD2,.,TRBV2,TGTGCCAGCAGTCCCCGCGGGGGGGCGGGGGAGACCCAGTACTTC,CASSPRGGAGETQYF
TRBJ1-4,.,.,TRBV5-1,TGCGCCAGCAGCGCATACGGACAGAGGGGCACTAATGAAAAACTGTTTTTT,CASSAYGQRGTNEKLFF